This T cell receptor beta chain was captured in a study of T cell responses to AZD1222 COVID-19 vaccine. The CDR3 runs 15 residues. V lost 5 bases to trimming and J lost 5 bases; unmatched junction nucleotides: 9. CDR1 MNHEY and CDR2 SVGAGI come from the germline V gene. To note about this clone: The antigen is unknown.

Study conclusions and caveats: Just a handful of AZD1222 recipients were seropositive at baseline. Among the donors, most were white British and more were female, and clonal diversity was possibly underestimated. Targets within unmutated variant regions were reportedly found for nearly half of spike-specific TCRs.

Clones were sequenced by immunoSEQ multiplex PCR, and TCRdb holds only the in-frame ones, with some missing. Among around 80,000 clones listed, 80% to 90% were seen once. The sample consisted of peripheral blood, taken 28 days after the second AZD1222 dose. This chain joins TRBV6-5 and TRBJ1-1; 9 bases agree with TRBD1. This TCR came from an adult who received the AZD1222 COVID-19 vaccine. DNA of the CDR3: TGTGCCAGCAGTCGTAGGCCCGGGACAGGGACTGAAGCTTTCTTT. Protein product: CASSRRPGTGTEAFF.